The 6 T cell receptor beta chains below come from one sample, sequenced in a study of cytomegalovirus exposure and HLA in healthy donors. The PCR used 60 Vbeta and 13 Jbeta primers. Sequenced by immunoSEQ multiplex PCR; TCRdb stores in-frame clones only, minus some. The data hold over 150,000 clones, with around 80% observed a single time. The sequenced sample was PBMCs. These TCRs come from a man aged 40-55 years in good health and CMV-seronegative.

This chain joins TRBV5-1 and TRBJ2-1, with TRBD1 identical over 8 bases. Trimming removed 4 bases from V and 6 bases from J; junction bases left unmatched: 9. Germline values: CDR1 SGHRS, CDR2 YFSETQ. This CDR3 has 15 residues. CDR3 residues: CASSPRDRSVNEQFF. In DNA form, the CDR3 reads TGCGCCAGCAGCCCCCGGGACAGGAGTGTCAATGAGCAGTTCTTC. The full variable domain, with the rest looked up from reference TRBV5-1 and TRBJ2-1, is KAGVTQTPRYLIKTRGQQVTLSCSPISGHRSVSWYQQTPGQGLQFLFEYFSETQRNKGNFPGRFSGRQFSNSRSEMNVSTLELGDSALYLCASSPRDRSVNEQFFGPGTRLTVL.

Concerning this clone: One end of the junction does not line up with germline, which may come from a read error. This chain links TRBV7-9 with TRBJ1-5; D is unclear. Germline values: CDR1 SEHNR, CDR2 FQNEAQ (reference sequence). This CDR3 has 13 amino acids. CDR3 in DNA: TGTTCCAGCAGCTTAGGCGGGGATCAGCCCCAGCATTTT. The encoded protein is CSSSLGGDQPQHF.

The chain recombines TRBV18 with TRBJ1-1; D remains unclear. The ends were cut back, 6 bases at V and 4 bases at J, with 12 bases in the middle. Germline lookup yields CDR1 KGHSH and CDR2 LQKENI. The CDR3 length is 13 residues. DNA for the CDR3: TGTGCCAGCTCCGCAGCGGAGCCCACTGAAGCTTTCTTT. Encoded protein: CASSAAEPTEAFF.

This chain connects TRBV21-1 to TRBJ1-5; the table's TRBD1 call for D was not verified on the DNA. TRBV21-1 is designated a pseudogene. The CDR3 totals 15 residues. The CDR3 region is CASSKETGGDQPQHF. The DNA for the CDR3 is TGTGCCAGCAGCAAAGAGACAGGGGGTGATCAGCCCCAGCATTTT.

This clone was observed a handful of times. J is TRBJ2-2 and V is TRBV28, with 9 positions matching TRBD1. J was trimmed by 6 bases and V by 4 bases; bases with no gene match: 6. CDR1 is MDHEN, CDR2 SYDVKM, per germline. This CDR3 is built from 15 residues. The CDR3 spells CASSSPGQGAGELFF. In nucleotides, the CDR3 is TGTGCCAGCAGTTCTCCGGGACAGGGTGCCGGGGAGCTGTTTTTT. Together with reference TRBV28 and TRBJ2-2, the CDR3 gives the full variable domain: DVKVTQSSRYLVKRTGEKVFLECVQDMDHENMFWYRQDPGLGLRLIYFSYDVKMKEKGDIPEGYSVSREKKERFSLILESASTNQTSMYLCASSSPGQGAGELFFGEGSRLTVL.

The rearrangement joins TRBV25-1 to TRBJ2-5; 8 positions agree with TRBD1. This CDR3 has 15 residues. Trimming removed 4 bases from V and 1 base from J; junction bases left unmatched: 5. Per the germline V gene, CDR1 is MGHDK and CDR2 is SYGVNS. This CDR3 reads CASSASGQVQETQYF. For the CDR3, the DNA is TGTGCCAGCAGTGCCTCGGGACAGGTCCAAGAGACCCAGTACTTC.